This T cell receptor (beta chain) comes out of a study of blood T cell repertoires in COVID-19. Assay used: immunoSEQ multiplex PCR; TCRdb lists only in-frame clones, some missing. The data contain roughly 150,000 clones, around 86% of them singletons. The trim removed 0 bases at V and 7 bases at J, leaving 8 bases unmatched. Germline values: CDR1 SGHRS, CDR2 YFSETQ. The CDR3 has 15 residues. V usage is TRBV5-1 and J usage is TRBJ1-2, with 8 positions matching TRBD1. The sequence was obtained from a man aged 45 to 65 who had recovered from COVID-19. The sample consisted of PBMCs or T cells enriched from blood (not recorded which). CDR3 coding DNA: TGCGCCAGCAGCTTGGCCGTTGTCAGGGGGCTTGGCTACACCTTC. Protein sequence: CASSLAVVRGLGYTF. The whole variable domain, remainder taken from reference TRBV5-1 and TRBJ1-2, is KAGVTQTPRYLIKTRGQQVTLSCSPISGHRSVSWYQQTPGQGLQFLFEYFSETQRNKGNFPGRFSGRQFSNSRSEMNVSTLELGDSALYLCASSLAVVRGLGYTFGSGTRLTVV.